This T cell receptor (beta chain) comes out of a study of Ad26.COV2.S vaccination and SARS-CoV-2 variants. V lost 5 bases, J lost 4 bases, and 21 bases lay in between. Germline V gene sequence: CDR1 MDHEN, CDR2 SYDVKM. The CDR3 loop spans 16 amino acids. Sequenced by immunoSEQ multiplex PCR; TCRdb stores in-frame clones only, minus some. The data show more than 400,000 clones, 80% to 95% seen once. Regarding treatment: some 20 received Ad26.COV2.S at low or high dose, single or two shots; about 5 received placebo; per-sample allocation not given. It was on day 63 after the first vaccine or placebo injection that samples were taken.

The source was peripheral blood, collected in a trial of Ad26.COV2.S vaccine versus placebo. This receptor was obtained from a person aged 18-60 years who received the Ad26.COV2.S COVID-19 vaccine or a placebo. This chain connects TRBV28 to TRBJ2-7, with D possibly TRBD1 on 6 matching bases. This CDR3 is CASSPPRHRVGYEQYF. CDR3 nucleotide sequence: TGTGCCAGCAGTCCCCCGCGGCACAGGGTTGGGTACGAGCAGTACTTC.